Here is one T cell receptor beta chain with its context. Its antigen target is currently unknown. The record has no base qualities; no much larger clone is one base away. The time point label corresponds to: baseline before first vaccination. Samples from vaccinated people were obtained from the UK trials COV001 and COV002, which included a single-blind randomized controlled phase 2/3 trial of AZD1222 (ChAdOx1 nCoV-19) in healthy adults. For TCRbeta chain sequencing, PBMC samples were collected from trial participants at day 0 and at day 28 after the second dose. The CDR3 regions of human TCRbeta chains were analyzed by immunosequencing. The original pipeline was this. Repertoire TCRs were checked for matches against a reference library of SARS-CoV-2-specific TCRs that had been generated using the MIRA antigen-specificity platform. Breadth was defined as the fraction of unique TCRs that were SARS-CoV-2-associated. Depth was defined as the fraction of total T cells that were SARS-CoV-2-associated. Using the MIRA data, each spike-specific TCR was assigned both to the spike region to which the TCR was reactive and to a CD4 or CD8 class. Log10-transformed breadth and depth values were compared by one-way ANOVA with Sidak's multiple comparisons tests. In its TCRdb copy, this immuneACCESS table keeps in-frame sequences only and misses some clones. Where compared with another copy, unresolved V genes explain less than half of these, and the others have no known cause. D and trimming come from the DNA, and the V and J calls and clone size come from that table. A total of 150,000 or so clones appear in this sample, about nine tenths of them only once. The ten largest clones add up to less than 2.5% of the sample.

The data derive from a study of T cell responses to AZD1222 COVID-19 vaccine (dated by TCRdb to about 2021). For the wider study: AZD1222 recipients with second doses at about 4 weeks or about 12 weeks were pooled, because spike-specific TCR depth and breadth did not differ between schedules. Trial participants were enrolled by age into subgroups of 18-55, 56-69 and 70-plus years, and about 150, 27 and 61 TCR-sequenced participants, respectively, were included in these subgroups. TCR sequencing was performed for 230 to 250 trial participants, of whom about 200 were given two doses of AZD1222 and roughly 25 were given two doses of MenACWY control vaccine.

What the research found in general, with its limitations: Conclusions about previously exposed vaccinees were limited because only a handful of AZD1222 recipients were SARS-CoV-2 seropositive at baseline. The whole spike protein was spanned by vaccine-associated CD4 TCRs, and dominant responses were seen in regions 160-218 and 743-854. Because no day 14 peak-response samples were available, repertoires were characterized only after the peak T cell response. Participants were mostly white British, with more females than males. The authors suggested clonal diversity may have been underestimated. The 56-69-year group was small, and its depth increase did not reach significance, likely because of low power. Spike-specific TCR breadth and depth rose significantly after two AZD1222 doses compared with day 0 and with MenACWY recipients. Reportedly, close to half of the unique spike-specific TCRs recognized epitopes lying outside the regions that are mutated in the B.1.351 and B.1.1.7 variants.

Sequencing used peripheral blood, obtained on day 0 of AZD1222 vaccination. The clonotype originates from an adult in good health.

The bases read TGTGCCAGCAGCGTAGCCGGCAGCAAAGAGACCCAGTACTTC. This codes for CASSVAGSKETQYF. The V and J segments used are TRBV9 and TRBJ2-5; the D gene remains uncertain. The germline V gene gives CDR1 as SGDLS and CDR2 as YYNGEE. The CDR3 runs 14 amino acids, cysteine and phenylalanine included. The only DNA kept is the CDR3, 42 bases in frame from the first base. The junction shows trimming of 0 bases on V and 3 bases on J, plus 9 bases between the germline ends.